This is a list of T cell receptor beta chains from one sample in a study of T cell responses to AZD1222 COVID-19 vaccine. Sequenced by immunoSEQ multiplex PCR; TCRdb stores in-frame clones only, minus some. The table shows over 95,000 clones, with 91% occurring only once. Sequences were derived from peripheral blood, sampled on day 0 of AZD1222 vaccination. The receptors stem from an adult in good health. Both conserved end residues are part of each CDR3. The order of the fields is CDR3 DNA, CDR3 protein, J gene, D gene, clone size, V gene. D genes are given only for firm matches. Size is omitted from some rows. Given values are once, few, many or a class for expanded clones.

TGTGCCAGCACTTTCTCACAGGGGCAAGAGACCCAGTACTTC	CASTFSQGQETQYF	TRBJ2-5	TRBD1	NA	TRBV6-5
TGTGCCAGCAGCCCCCGTGACGGTTACTCCTACGAGCAGTACTTC	CASSPRDGYSYEQYF	TRBJ2-7	NA	NA	TRBV7-9
TGTGCCAGTAGTATGTTGAGCAATCAGCCCCAGCATTTT	CASSMLSNQPQHF	TRBJ1-5	NA	NA	TRBV19
TGTGCCAGCTCACCCCGGGACAGCTCCTACGAGCAGTACTTC	CASSPRDSSYEQYF	TRBJ2-7	TRBD1	few	TRBV18
TGTGCCTGGAGTGCCACAGGGAATCGCAATCAGCCCCAGCATTTT	CAWSATGNRNQPQHF	TRBJ1-5	NA	NA	TRBV30
TGTGCCAGCTCAAGGGGACAGGGGGCTTACAATGAGCAGTTCTTC	CASSRGQGAYNEQFF	TRBJ2-1	TRBD1	NA	TRBV18
TGTGCCAGCTCACCACAGGGGAATTCCTACGAGCAGTACTTC	CASSPQGNSYEQYF	TRBJ2-7	NA	NA	TRBV18
TGTGCCATCAGTGCAGTACAGAACTATGGCTACACCTTC	CAISAVQNYGYTF	TRBJ1-2	NA	NA	TRBV10-3
TGCGCCAGCAGCCTCGAACCACCGGGGGAGACCCAGTACTTC	CASSLEPPGETQYF	TRBJ2-5	NA	NA	TRBV4-1
TGTGCCAGCAGCTTCCAGGTCAGGGCACAAGGGACCTACAATGAGCAGTTCTTC	CASSFQVRAQGTYNEQFF	TRBJ2-1	NA	NA	TRBV11-2
TGTGCCAGCAGCTTAGCGCAGATAGGGGATGAAAAACTGTTTTTT	CASSLAQIGDEKLFF	TRBJ1-4	NA	NA	TRBV7-2
TGTGCCAGCAGCTTAGGGGGAACCTTCACAGATACGCAGTATTTT	CASSLGGTFTDTQYF	TRBJ2-3	NA	NA	TRBV7-9
TGTGCCAGCAGCTTAAGTCGATCCTCAGATACGCAGTATTTT	CASSLSRSSDTQYF	TRBJ2-3	NA	once	TRBV7-2
TGTGCCAGCAGCGCCCCCCACCCTAGTGGGGAAAAACTGTTTTTT	CASSAPHPSGEKLFF	TRBJ1-4	NA	NA	TRBV9
TGTGCCAGCAGGAACCACAGGGAAGGGGTAGATACGCAGTATTTT	CASRNHREGVDTQYF	TRBJ2-3	NA	NA	TRBV2
TGTGCCAGCAGGACCACTGGATCTAATGGCTACACCTTC	CASRTTGSNGYTF	TRBJ1-2	NA	NA	TRBV27
TGTGCCAGCAGCTTGACTTGGACAGGGGAGGCCTATGGCTACACCTTC	CASSLTWTGEAYGYTF	TRBJ1-2	TRBD1	NA	TRBV5-5
TGTGCCAGCAGACCCGACGAGGTCACTGAAGCTTTCTTT	CASRPDEVTEAFF	TRBJ1-1	NA	NA	TRBV12-3/TRBV12-4
TGTGCCAGCAGCTTGTGGAGGGAAAACCCAATAGTCACCCAGTACTTC	CASSLWRENPIVTQYF	TRBJ2-5	NA	NA	TRBV5-8
TGTGCCAGCAGCGCGAGACTGGGTCCTAACTATGGCTACACCTTC	CASSARLGPNYGYTF	TRBJ1-2	NA	NA	TRBV11-2
TGTGCCAGCAGCTCATGGACAGGGGACAATGAGCAGTTCTTC	CASSSWTGDNEQFF	TRBJ2-1	TRBD1	NA	TRBV7-3
TGTGCCAGCACCAAGGACTACTTTAACTATGGCTACACCTTC	CASTKDYFNYGYTF	TRBJ1-2	NA	NA	TRBV7-2
TGTGCCAGCACCCCGGGACTTAGGCGGACAGGGTCAACCTACGAGCAGTACTTC	CASTPGLRRTGSTYEQYF	TRBJ2-7	TRBD1	few	TRBV7-9
TGTGCCAGCTCACCGACGACAAACTCCTACGAGCAGTACTTC	CASSPTTNSYEQYF	TRBJ2-7	NA	NA	TRBV18
TGTGCCAGCAGTGTTATTGGGGGGGCGGGCACAGATACGCAGTATTTT	CASSVIGGAGTDTQYF	TRBJ2-3	NA	NA	TRBV2
TGTGCCAGCAGCTTAGAGAGAGGGTATGGCTACACCTTC	CASSLERGYGYTF	TRBJ1-2	NA	NA	TRBV11-2
TGTGCCAGCAGCTTAGGGCCGATTGGGCAGAACACCGGGGAGCTGTTTTTT	CASSLGPIGQNTGELFF	TRBJ2-2	NA	NA	TRBV7-2
TGTGCCAGCAGTGAACAGCCAGGGAACGAGCAGTACTTC	CASSEQPGNEQYF	TRBJ2-7	NA	NA	TRBV6-1
TGTGCCAGCAGTTACTACTCAGGGGCCATAGCCTACGAGCAGTACTTC	CASSYYSGAIAYEQYF	TRBJ2-7	NA	NA	TRBV6-5
TGTGCCAGCAGTTCTATCACCGGGGAGCTGTTTTTT	CASSSITGELFF	TRBJ2-2	NA	once	TRBV12-3/TRBV12-4
TGTGCCAGCAGCTTGCGGGACAGGGGGCTCAACACTGAAGCTTTCTTT	CASSLRDRGLNTEAFF	TRBJ1-1	TRBD1	NA	TRBV5-8
TGCGCCAGCAGCTTGACTAGGGGTTCCCCTTACGAGCAGTACTTC	CASSLTRGSPYEQYF	TRBJ2-7	NA	NA	TRBV5-1